Sequencing of this TCR beta chain was carried out in a study of blood T cells in healthy people across ages. Study results and limitations: Donor CMV infection status was unknown, possibly confounding age-related changes in expanded clonotypes. Fewer expanded clones and more diversity marked long-lived versus aged donors.

The trim removed 6 bases at V and 4 bases at J, leaving 7 bases unmatched. The CDR3 contains 16 residues. The V gene's germline CDR1 is LGHNA and CDR2 YNFKEQ. A second PCR of 7 to 11 cycles used a sample-barcoded 5' primer and a J-beta primer mix. Each cDNA molecule was tagged by a template-switch adaptor that had 12 random nucleotides. TCRdb independently ran MiXCR on the 5' RACE reads; one entry per CDR3 protein. The data show 700,000 or so distinct CDR3 sequences, about a fifth seen once. In its sample, this clonotype was seen many times. Its matching antigen is unknown. The sequencing sample was made of blood. The genes are TRBV4-2 and TRBJ2-3; 13 nucleotides agree with TRBD2. The receptor was derived from a man between 65 and 85 years old in good health. CDR3 nucleotides: TGTGCCAGCAGGGAACTAGCGGGGGGGCTTGCAGATACGCAGTATTTT. Amino acid sequence: CASRELAGGLADTQYF.